These 30 T cell receptor beta chains were all obtained from the same sample, sequenced in a study of cytomegalovirus exposure and HLA in healthy donors. The primer mix had 60 Vbeta and 13 Jbeta primers. The data were produced by immunoSEQ multiplex PCR, yet TCRdb's version contains in-frame clones alone and is incomplete. The sample holds more than 110,000 clones; about 80% are singletons and the top ten take approximately 1.5%. What was sequenced was PBMCs. These receptors were collected from a man aged 25-45 years in good health and CMV-seropositive.

In DNA form, the CDR3 reads TGTGCCAGCAGCTTGGAGGGGAGTAGCGGGGGGACCCTCACCTACAATGAGCAGTTCTTC. It specifies CASSLEGSSGGTLTYNEQFF. The V and J genes are TRBV5-4 and TRBJ2-1, with 10 bases fitting TRBD2. The CDR3 spans 20 residues. The J segment lost 2 bases and the V segment lost 0 bases, leaving 14 bases of the junction unmatched. From germline, CDR1 is SGHNT and CDR2 YYREEE (reference sequence).

J is TRBJ2-1 and V is TRBV5-4; the match to TRBD2 covers 15 bases. CDR3 length: 18 residues. The V and J ends lost 4 bases and 4 bases, in that order; junction bases with no gene match: 9. Germline V gene data show CDR1 as SGHNT and CDR2 as YYREEE (reference sequence). CDR3 nucleotide sequence: TGTGCCAGCAGCAGCGGGACTAGCGGGAGGTCTCGGTACAATGAGCAGTTCTTC. This gives the protein CASSSGTSGRSRYNEQFF.

Only one count was recorded for this clone. The junction does not match germline at one end; this may be a read error. The V call is TRBV7-9, the J call TRBJ1-3; 8 bases match TRBD1. The CDR3 length is 16 residues. CDR1 is SEHNR, CDR2 FQNEAQ, per germline (reference sequence). DNA of the CDR3: TGTTCCAGCAACCACAGGGGGTTAAGCTCTGGAAACACCATATATTTT. Its protein is CSSNHRGLSSGNTIYF.

On this clone itself: At one boundary the junction diverges from the germline segment, which might be a read error. The rearrangement joins TRBV28 to TRBJ2-1; D is perhaps TRBD2 (6 bases). Germline CDR1 reads MDHEN; CDR2 reads SYDVKM. The CDR3 is 16 residues long. The CDR3: CASRFSAPGTYNEQFF. In DNA, the CDR3 is TGTGCCAGCCGTTTTTCCGCTCCGGGGACTTACAATGAGCAGTTCTTC.

This clone was seen a single time. The rearrangement joins TRBV5-4 to TRBJ2-3, with D possibly being TRBD2 (6 bases). The CDR3 extends over 14 amino acids. Trimming removed 3 bases from V and 6 bases from J, with 14 bases in between. CDR1 is SGHNT and CDR2 is YYREEE in the germline V gene (reference sequence). CDR3 sequence reads: CASSSAETSDTQYF. CDR3 DNA sequence: TGTGCCAGCAGCTCCGCCGAGACTAGTGATACGCAGTATTTT.

The chain employs TRBV9 and TRBJ2-7; weak D call: TRBD1 (6 bases). The CDR3 is made up of 14 amino acids. Per germline, CDR1 SGDLS and CDR2 YYNGEE. Trimming left V 4 bases short and J 3 bases short, with 14 bases between. CDR3 amino acids: CASSPPGHHYEQYF. The CDR3 nucleotides read TGTGCCAGCAGCCCCCCGGGACATCACTACGAGCAGTACTTC.

This chain links TRBV27 with TRBJ1-5; D is unresolved. The CDR3 has 19 amino acids. The germline V gene has CDR1 MNHEY and CDR2 SMNVEV (reference sequence). V lost 1 base and J lost 2, with 21 bases in between. The CDR3 DNA follows: TGTGCCAGCAGTTTATACGTCCCCGGGAGAGGAAGAGGCAATCAGCCCCAGCATTTT. It translates to CASSLYVPGRGRGNQPQHF.

The rearrangement links TRBV5-1 to TRBJ2-2; D ambiguous. Trimming left V 2 bases short and J 6 bases short, with 5 bases between. The CDR3 extends over 12 amino acids. Per germline, CDR1 SGHRS and CDR2 YFSETQ. This CDR3 reads CASSFVSGELFF. The DNA of the CDR3 is TGCGCCAGCAGCTTCGTCTCCGGGGAGCTGTTTTTT.

This clone came up once. This chain connects TRBV10-3 to TRBJ2-7; TRBD1 agrees at 8 bases. After removal of 10 bases from V and 1 base from J, the junction contained 9 bases not matched to a gene. This CDR3 spans 14 amino acids. Germline V gene lookup returns CDR1 ENHRY and CDR2 SYGVKD. CDR3 nucleotides: TGTGCCACCCGGGACAGGCCCGATTCCTACGAGCAGTACTTC. Its protein is CATRDRPDSYEQYF.

As for this clone: This specimen includes other DNA sequences encoding the same CDR3. This rearrangement joins TRBV19 to TRBJ1-1, with 7 bases identical to TRBD1. Per the germline V gene, CDR1 is LNHDA and CDR2 is SQIVND (reference sequence). V trimming: 8 bases; J trimming: 0 bases; junction bases outside the gene matches: 9. The CDR3 is made up of 15 amino acids. The CDR3 protein is CASSGQLHMNTEAFF. CDR3 sequence (DNA): TGTGCCAGTTCGGGACAGCTACACATGAACACTGAAGCTTTCTTT.

The rearrangement joins TRBV4-1 to TRBJ2-1, with 8 nucleotides matching TRBD2. V lost 4 bases and J lost 4; bases outside the gene matches: 6. Per the germline V gene, CDR1 is MGHRA and CDR2 is YSYEKL. This CDR3 has 15 amino acids. In nucleotides, the CDR3 is TGCGCCAGCAGCCCCACTCCTAGCGGGTACAATGAGCAGTTCTTC. Amino acids: CASSPTPSGYNEQFF.

The rearrangement uses TRBV29-1 and TRBJ1-5, with D perhaps TRBD1 (6 bases). Germline assignment: CDR1 SQVTM and CDR2 ANQGSEA. Trimming pared 5 bases from V and 1 base from J, leaving 12 bases between. This CDR3 spans 14 amino acids. The CDR3 region has the DNA TGCAGCGTTACTCACCAGGGGAGCAATCAGCCCCAGCATTTT. Amino acids: CSVTHQGSNQPQHF.

This chain connects TRBV9 to TRBJ2-3; D perhaps matches TRBD2 (5 bases). Germline V gene data show CDR1 as SGDLS and CDR2 as YYNGEE. The CDR3 is 17 residues long. With 4 bases removed from V and 0 bases from J, the gap between germline ends came to 18 bases. The CDR3 nucleotides read TGTGCCAGCAGCAACCCCAGGTACGGGATTAGCACAGATACGCAGTATTTT. It codes for CASSNPRYGISTDTQYF.

The rearrangement uses TRBV2 and TRBJ2-1; D remains unclear. V was pared by 5 bases and J by 8 bases, with 7 bases between. Germline loops: CDR1 SNHLY, CDR2 FYNNEI. This CDR3 has 11 amino acids. CDR3 DNA: TGTGCCAGCAGTTACAGAGATGAGCAGTTCTTC. Its protein product is CASSYRDEQFF.

This clone showed up just a few times. The chain is built from TRBV2 and TRBJ1-1; maybe TRBD1 (6 bases). Germline V lookup: CDR1 SNHLY, CDR2 FYNNEI. Trimming removed 9 bases at V and 2 bases at J, with 16 bases between. This CDR3 is 14 amino acids long. CDR3 loop: CARQRRTANTEAFF. For the CDR3, the DNA is TGTGCCAGACAACGTCGGACAGCAAACACTGAAGCTTTCTTT.

This chain uses TRBV7-9 with TRBJ2-1; tentatively, D is TRBD2 (5 bases). Per the germline V gene, CDR1 is SEHNR and CDR2 is FQNEAQ (reference sequence). Trimming shortened V by 1 base and J by 7 bases, and 17 bases separated the two germline ends. The CDR3 is 16 amino acids. For the CDR3, the DNA is TGTGCCAGCAGCTTAGGGGGAGTAGCGCGGAGAAATGAGCAGTTCTTC. It is translated as CASSLGGVARRNEQFF.

This clone appeared once. This chain connects TRBV19 to TRBJ2-3; 14 nucleotides line up with TRBD2. CDR1 LNHDA and CDR2 SQIVND come from the germline V gene (reference sequence). Trimming at V came to 8 bases and at J to 5 bases, leaving 15 bases not matched to a gene. The CDR3 runs to 18 residues. CDR3 loop: CASRGGLAGEGAEDTQYF. The CDR3 DNA is TGTGCCAGTCGCGGGGGACTAGCGGGAGAGGGGGCAGAAGATACGCAGTATTTT.

The rearrangement uses TRBV19 and TRBJ1-2; the D gene is possibly TRBD1 (5 bases). Germline V lookup: CDR1 LNHDA, CDR2 SQIVND (reference sequence). V was clipped by 3 bases and J by 4 bases, with 15 bases between them. This CDR3 comprises 15 residues. Written as DNA, the CDR3 is TGTGCCAGTAGTATCATGCCGACAGAGAGCTATGGCTACACCTTC. Its translation: CASSIMPTESYGYTF.

The chain links TRBV28 to TRBJ1-1; D is ambiguous. The CDR3 consists of 13 residues. The germline V gene has CDR1 MDHEN and CDR2 SYDVKM. Trimming stripped 2 bases from V and 1 base from J, with 5 bases between. The CDR3 region has the DNA TGTGCCAGCAGTTTACCAGGGAACACTGAAGCTTTCTTT. Its translation is CASSLPGNTEAFF.

The chain has TRBV19 and TRBJ1-4, with D unresolved. Deletions cut 5 bases from V and 3 bases from J, with 13 bases between. In germline, CDR1 is LNHDA, CDR2 SQIVND (reference sequence). The CDR3 spans 15 residues. CDR3 loop: CASSPRGGSNEKLFF. The CDR3 DNA follows: TGTGCCAGTAGTCCCCGGGGAGGATCTAATGAAAAACTGTTTTTT.

V gene TRBV5-1 combines with J gene TRBJ1-3; D is unresolved. Trimming took 2 bases from V and 0 from J, leaving 12 bases between them. The length of the CDR3 is 16 residues. The germline V gene has CDR1 SGHRS and CDR2 YFSETQ. CDR3 region: CASSFGLTDSGNTIYF. CDR3 bases: TGCGCCAGCAGCTTTGGACTTACGGACTCTGGAAACACCATATATTTT. The full variable domain, its missing parts supplied by reference TRBV5-1 and TRBJ1-3, is KAGVTQTPRYLIKTRGQQVTLSCSPISGHRSVSWYQQTPGQGLQFLFEYFSETQRNKGNFPGRFSGRQFSNSRSEMNVSTLELGDSALYLCASSFGLTDSGNTIYFGEGSWLTVV.

CDR3 amino acids: CASSSRQGPREQYF. In DNA, the CDR3 is TGCGCCAGCAGCTCTCGACAGGGCCCGAGAGAGCAGTACTTC. The chain couples TRBV5-1 to TRBJ2-7; 7 nucleotides match TRBD1. V trimming: 3 bases; J trimming: 7 bases; junction bases outside the gene matches: 10. This CDR3 comprises 14 residues. Germline CDR1 and CDR2: SGHRS and YFSETQ. Combining the CDR3 with reference TRBV5-1 and TRBJ2-7 gives the whole variable domain KAGVTQTPRYLIKTRGQQVTLSCSPISGHRSVSWYQQTPGQGLQFLFEYFSETQRNKGNFPGRFSGRQFSNSRSEMNVSTLELGDSALYLCASSSRQGPREQYFGPGTRLTVT.

V is TRBV4-2 and J is TRBJ2-1; TRBD2 agrees at 12 bases. Losses at the gene ends were 5 bases for V and 0 bases for J; bases not matched to a gene: 11. The CDR3 totals 19 residues. Germline CDR1 reads LGHNA; CDR2 reads YNFKEQ. The CDR3 DNA reads as TGTGCCAGCAGCGACACCGGGACTAGCGGGTCAGTCTCCTACAATGAGCAGTTCTTC. Translating it yields CASSDTGTSGSVSYNEQFF.

The CDR3 region is CASSYYNQPQHF. In nucleotides, the CDR3 is TGTGCCAGCAGCTACTATAATCAGCCCCAGCATTTT. The genes are TRBV7-2 and TRBJ1-5; D remains ambiguous. V dropped 4 bases and J dropped 4 bases, with 5 bases sitting between them. CDR1 is SGHTA, CDR2 FQGNSA, per germline. This CDR3 has 12 residues.

V gene TRBV28 combines with J gene TRBJ1-4, with D unresolved. Trimming removed 6 bases at V and 0 bases at J, with 11 bases between. The CDR3 is 15 amino acids. The germline CDR1 and CDR2 sequences are MDHEN and SYDVKM. CDR3 coding DNA: TGTGCCAGCAGCACCCACGGAGCAACTAATGAAAAACTGTTTTTT. Its translation: CASSTHGATNEKLFF.

The chain is built from TRBV7-8 and TRBJ1-5; D not resolved. V lost 2 bases and J lost 1, with 15 bases in between. CDR1 is SGHVS and CDR2 is FQNEAQ in the germline V gene. The CDR3 contains 17 residues. For the CDR3, the DNA is TGTGCCAGCAGCTTATACAGCTCTACATTGAGCAATCAGCCCCAGCATTTT. It translates to CASSLYSSTLSNQPQHF. Full variable domain (rest looked up from reference TRBV7-8 and TRBJ1-5): GAGVSQSPRYKVAKRGQDVALRCDPISGHVSLFWYQQALGQGPEFLTYFQNEAQLDKSGLPSDRFFAERPEGSVSTLKIQRTQQEDSAVYLCASSLYSSTLSNQPQHFGDGTRLSIL.

The rearrangement joins TRBV18 to TRBJ2-5, with D maybe TRBD1 (5 bases). CDR1 is KGHSH and CDR2 is LQKENI in the germline V gene. The CDR3 runs 15 residues. V was cut by 0 bases and J by 5 bases, with 13 bases left in between. The CDR3 nucleotides are TGTGCCAGCTCACCACCGTCCAGGGCAGGCGAGACCCAGTACTTC. As protein: CASSPPSRAGETQYF.

J is TRBJ2-2 and V is TRBV19; D gene ambiguous. Germline V lookup: CDR1 LNHDA, CDR2 SQIVND (reference sequence). This CDR3 is 14 amino acids long. Trimming took off 6 bases at V and 0 bases at J, with 8 bases between the two ends. Here the CDR3 DNA reads TGTGCCAGTAGCCGGCAGGCGAACACCGGGGAGCTGTTTTTT. Its protein product is CASSRQANTGELFF.

This sequence joins TRBV7-3 and TRBJ2-3; the D gene is possibly TRBD2 (8 bases). With 2 bases removed from V and 4 bases from J, the gap between germline ends came to 13 bases. The germline V gene encodes CDR1 SGHTA and CDR2 FQGTGA. The CDR3 extends over 15 amino acids. The CDR3 coding sequence is TGTGCCAGCAGCTTAGGCGGGGGGACAGCAGATACGCAGTATTTT. Translation: CASSLGGGTADTQYF.

The chain uses TRBV14 and TRBJ2-7; 12 nucleotides line up with TRBD2. This CDR3 has 15 residues. Germline loops: CDR1 SGHDN, CDR2 FVKESK. V dropped 4 bases and J dropped 5; count of bases not matched to a gene: 6. The CDR3 nucleotides are TGTGCCAGCAGCCCGTGGACTAGCGGGAACCACGAGCAGTACTTC. This sequence encodes CASSPWTSGNHEQYF. The full variable domain, rest sourced from reference TRBV14 and TRBJ2-7, is EAGVTQFPSHSVIEKGQTVTLRCDPISGHDNLYWYRRVMGKEIKFLLHFVKESKQDESGMPNNRFLAERTGGTYSTLKVQPAELEDSGVYFCASSPWTSGNHEQYFGPGTRLTVT.